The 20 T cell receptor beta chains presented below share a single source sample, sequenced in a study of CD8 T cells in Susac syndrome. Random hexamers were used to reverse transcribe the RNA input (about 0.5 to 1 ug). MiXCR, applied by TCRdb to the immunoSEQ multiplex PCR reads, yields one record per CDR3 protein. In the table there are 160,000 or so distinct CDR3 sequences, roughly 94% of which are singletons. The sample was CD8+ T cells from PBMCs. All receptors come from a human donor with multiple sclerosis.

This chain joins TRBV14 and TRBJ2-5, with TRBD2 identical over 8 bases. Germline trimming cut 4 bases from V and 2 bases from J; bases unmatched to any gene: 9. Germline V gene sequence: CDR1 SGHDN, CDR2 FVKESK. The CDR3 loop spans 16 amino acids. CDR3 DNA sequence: TGTGCCAGCAGCCCGGGGAGCGGGGGCGCTCAAGAGACCCAGTACTTC. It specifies CASSPGSGGAQETQYF.

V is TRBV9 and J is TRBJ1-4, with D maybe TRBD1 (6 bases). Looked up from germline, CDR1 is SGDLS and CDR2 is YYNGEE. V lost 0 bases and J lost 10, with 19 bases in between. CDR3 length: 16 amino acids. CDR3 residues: CASSVGPGEPSGKLFF. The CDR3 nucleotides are TGTGCCAGCAGCGTAGGACCAGGGGAGCCTTCTGGAAAACTGTTTTTT. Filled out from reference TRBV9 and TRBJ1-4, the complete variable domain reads DSGVTQTPKHLITATGQRVTLRCSPRSGDLSVYWYQQSLDQGLQFLIQYYNGEERAKGNILERFSAQQFPDLHSELNLSSLELGDSALYFCASSVGPGEPSGKLFFGSGTQLSVL.

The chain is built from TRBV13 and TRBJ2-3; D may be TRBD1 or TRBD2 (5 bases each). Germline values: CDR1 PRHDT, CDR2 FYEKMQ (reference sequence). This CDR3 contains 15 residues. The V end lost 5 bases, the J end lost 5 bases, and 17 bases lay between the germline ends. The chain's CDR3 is CASSTSGAPRDTQYF. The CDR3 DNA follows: TGTGCCAGCAGCACTTCCGGGGCACCCCGAGATACGCAGTATTTT.

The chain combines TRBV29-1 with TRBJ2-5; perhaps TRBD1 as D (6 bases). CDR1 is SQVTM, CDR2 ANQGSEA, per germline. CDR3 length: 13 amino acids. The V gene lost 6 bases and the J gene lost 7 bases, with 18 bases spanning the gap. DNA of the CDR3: TGCAGCGTGCCGGGACAACCGTCCGGGACCCAGTACTTC. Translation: CSVPGQPSGTQYF.

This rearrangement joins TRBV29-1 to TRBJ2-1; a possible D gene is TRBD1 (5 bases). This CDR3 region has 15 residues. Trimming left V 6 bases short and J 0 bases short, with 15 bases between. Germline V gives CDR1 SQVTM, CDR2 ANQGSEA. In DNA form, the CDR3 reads TGCAGCGTCCAATCGGACATGATCTCCTACAATGAGCAGTTCTTC. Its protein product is CSVQSDMISYNEQFF.

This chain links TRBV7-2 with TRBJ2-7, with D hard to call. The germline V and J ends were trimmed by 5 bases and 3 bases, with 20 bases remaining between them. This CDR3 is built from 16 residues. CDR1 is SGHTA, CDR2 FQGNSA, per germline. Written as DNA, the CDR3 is TGTGCCAGCAGCCCAACAGTGTTGGCTTCATTCTACGAGCAGTACTTC. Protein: CASSPTVLASFYEQYF. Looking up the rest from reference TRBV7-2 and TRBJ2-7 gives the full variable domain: GAGVSQSPSNKVTEKGKDVELRCDPISGHTALYWYRQSLGQGLEFLIYFQGNSAPDKSGLPSDRFSAERTGGSVSTLTIQRTQQEDSAVYLCASSPTVLASFYEQYFGPGTRLTVT.

CDR3 nucleotides: TGCAGCGTTGACAGAGAAAGCTCCTACAATGAGCAGTTCTTC. It encodes CSVDRESSYNEQFF. V and J are TRBV29-1 and TRBJ2-1, with D unclear. This CDR3 is 14 amino acids long. In germline, CDR1 is SQVTM, CDR2 ANQGSEA. V gave up 3 bases and J gave up 0 bases, with 9 bases separating them.

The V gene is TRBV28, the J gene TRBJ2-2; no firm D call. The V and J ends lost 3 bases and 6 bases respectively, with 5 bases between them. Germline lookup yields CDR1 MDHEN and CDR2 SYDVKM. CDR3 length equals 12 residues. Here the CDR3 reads CASSFFSGELFF. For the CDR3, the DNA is TGTGCCAGCAGTTTCTTCTCCGGGGAGCTGTTTTTT.

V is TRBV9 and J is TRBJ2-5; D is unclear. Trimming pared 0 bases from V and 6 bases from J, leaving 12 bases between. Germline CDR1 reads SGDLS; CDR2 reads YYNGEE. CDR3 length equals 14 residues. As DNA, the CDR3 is TGTGCCAGCAGCGTAGGAGACCGCATCCAGACCCAGTACTTC. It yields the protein CASSVGDRIQTQYF.

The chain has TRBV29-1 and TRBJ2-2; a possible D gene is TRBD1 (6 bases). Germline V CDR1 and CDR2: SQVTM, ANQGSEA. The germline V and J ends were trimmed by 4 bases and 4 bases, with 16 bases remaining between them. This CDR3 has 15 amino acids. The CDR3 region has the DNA TGCAGCGTTGCTTGGTCAGGGGAAAGCACCGGGGAGCTGTTTTTT. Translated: CSVAWSGESTGELFF.

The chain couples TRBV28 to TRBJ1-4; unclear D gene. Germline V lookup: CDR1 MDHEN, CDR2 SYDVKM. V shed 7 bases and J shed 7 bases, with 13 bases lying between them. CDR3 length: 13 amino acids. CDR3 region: CASTSPGSEKLFF. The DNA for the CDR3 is TGTGCCAGCACTTCTCCGGGCTCTGAAAAACTGTTTTTT.

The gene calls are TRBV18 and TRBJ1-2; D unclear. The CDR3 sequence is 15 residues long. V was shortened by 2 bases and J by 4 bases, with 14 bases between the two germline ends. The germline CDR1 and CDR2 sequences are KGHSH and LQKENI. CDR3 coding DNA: TGTGCCAGCTCACCAAATGAAAGGACCTTCTATGGCTACACCTTC. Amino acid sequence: CASSPNERTFYGYTF.

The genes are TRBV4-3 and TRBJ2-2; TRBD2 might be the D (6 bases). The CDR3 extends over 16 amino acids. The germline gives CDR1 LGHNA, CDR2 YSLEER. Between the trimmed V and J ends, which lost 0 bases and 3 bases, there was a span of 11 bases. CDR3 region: CASSQDPPGDTGELFF. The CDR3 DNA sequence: TGCGCCAGCAGCCAAGATCCCCCGGGAGACACCGGGGAGCTGTTTTTT.

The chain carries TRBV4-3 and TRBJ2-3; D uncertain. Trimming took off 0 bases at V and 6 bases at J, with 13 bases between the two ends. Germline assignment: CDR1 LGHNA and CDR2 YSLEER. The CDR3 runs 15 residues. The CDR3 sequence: CASSQDVAQRDTQYF. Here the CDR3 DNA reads TGCGCCAGCAGCCAAGATGTGGCCCAAAGGGATACGCAGTATTTT.

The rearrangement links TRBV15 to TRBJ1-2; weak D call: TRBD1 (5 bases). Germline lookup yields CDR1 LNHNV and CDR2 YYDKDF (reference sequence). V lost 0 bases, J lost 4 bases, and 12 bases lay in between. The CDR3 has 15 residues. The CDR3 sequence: CATSREGETTYGYTF. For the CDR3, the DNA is TGTGCCACCAGCAGAGAAGGGGAGACCACCTATGGCTACACCTTC.

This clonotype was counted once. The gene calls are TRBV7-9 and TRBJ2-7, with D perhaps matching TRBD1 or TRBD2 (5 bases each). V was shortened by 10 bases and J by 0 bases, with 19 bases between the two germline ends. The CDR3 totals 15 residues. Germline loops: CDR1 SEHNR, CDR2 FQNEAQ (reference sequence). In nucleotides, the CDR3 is TGTGCCACCGGGGAATCGGGACCCCTCTCCTACGAGCAGTACTTC. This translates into CATGESGPLSYEQYF.

The CDR3 coding sequence is TGTGCCAGCAGCTGGGAGGGGGTCGCAGATACGCAGTATTTT. As protein: CASSWEGVADTQYF. The rearrangement joins TRBV13 to TRBJ2-3, with D possibly matching TRBD2 (7 bases). The germline V gene encodes CDR1 PRHDT and CDR2 FYEKMQ (reference sequence). V dropped 4 bases and J dropped 4 bases, with 12 bases sitting between them. The CDR3 is 14 amino acids.

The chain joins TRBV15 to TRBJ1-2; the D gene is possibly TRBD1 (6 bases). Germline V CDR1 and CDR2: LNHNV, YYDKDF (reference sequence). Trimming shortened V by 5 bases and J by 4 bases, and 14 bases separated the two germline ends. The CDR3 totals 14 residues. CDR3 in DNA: TGTGCCACCAGCCAGGGGCGGGCCGCCTATGGCTACACCTTC. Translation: CATSQGRAAYGYTF.

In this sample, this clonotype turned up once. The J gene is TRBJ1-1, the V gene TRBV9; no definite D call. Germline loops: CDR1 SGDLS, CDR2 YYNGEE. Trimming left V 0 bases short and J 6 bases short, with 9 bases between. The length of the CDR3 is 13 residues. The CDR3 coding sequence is TGTGCCAGCAGCGTAGAAGGAAACCCTGAAGCTTTCTTT. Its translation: CASSVEGNPEAFF. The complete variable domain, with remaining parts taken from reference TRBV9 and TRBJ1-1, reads DSGVTQTPKHLITATGQRVTLRCSPRSGDLSVYWYQQSLDQGLQFLIQYYNGEERAKGNILERFSAQQFPDLHSELNLSSLELGDSALYFCASSVEGNPEAFFGQGTRLTVV.

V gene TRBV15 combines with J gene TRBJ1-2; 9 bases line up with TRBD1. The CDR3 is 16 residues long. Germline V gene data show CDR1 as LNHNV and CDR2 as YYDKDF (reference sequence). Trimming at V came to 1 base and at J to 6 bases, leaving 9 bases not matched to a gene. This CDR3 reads CATSRGGQGKGHGYTF. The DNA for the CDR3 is TGTGCCACCAGCAGAGGAGGACAGGGGAAAGGTCATGGCTACACCTTC.